The rows below give T cell receptor beta chains drawn from one sample of a study of blood T cell repertoires in COVID-19. Measured with immunoSEQ multiplex PCR; TCRdb has only the in-frame clones, and not every one. The sample has 120,000 to 150,000 clones; roughly four fifths are singletons. The sample was peripheral blood. The receptor source for this set is a human donor with acute or convalescent COVID-19. The donor label of this sample is uncertain. Each CDR3 is given with its conserved first and last residue. The D gene is left open where the match is weak. Size tells how often a clone was seen (once, few, many) or the class of an expanded clone, and some rows leave it out.

-	TRBV19	few	TRBJ1-2	CASTRREEGGYTF	TGTGCCAGTACTCGTCGGGAAGAGGGCGGCTACACCTTC
-	TRBV9	-	TRBJ1-2	CASSPGGPGYTF	TGTGCCAGCAGCCCTGGCGGCCCGGGCTACACCTTC
-	TRBV9	-	TRBJ1-2	CASSVEAGRGYTF	TGTGCCAGCAGCGTAGAGGCAGGCCGAGGCTACACCTTC
TRBD1	TRBV11-2	-	TRBJ1-2	CASSLETQGAIGYTF	TGTGCCAGCAGCTTAGAGACCCAGGGGGCAATTGGCTACACCTTC
-	TRBV5-6	-	TRBJ1-2	CASSLGGGYTF	TGTGCCAGCAGCTTGGGAGGTGGCTACACCTTC
TRBD1	TRBV4-2	-	TRBJ1-1	CASSQVVRGRTEAFF	TGTGCCAGCAGCCAAGTGGTCAGGGGGAGGACTGAAGCTTTCTTT
-	TRBV5-5	-	TRBJ2-7	CASSSLRQGGFEQYF	TGTGCCAGCAGTTCCCTCAGACAGGGAGGATTCGAGCAGTACTTC
-	TRBV27	-	TRBJ2-3	CASSLFPGGTDTQYF	TGTGCCAGCAGTTTATTTCCAGGCGGCACAGATACGCAGTATTTT
-	TRBV30	-	TRBJ1-6	CAWSTGGNSPLHF	TGTGCCTGGAGTACTGGCGGAAATTCACCCCTCCACTTT
TRBD2	TRBV6-5	-	TRBJ2-1	CASSYSLGGVNEQFF	TGTGCCAGCAGTTACTCCCTGGGAGGGGTCAATGAGCAGTTCTTC
TRBD1	TRBV2	-	TRBJ1-3	CAHGTGNTIYF	TGTGCCCACGGGACAGGGAACACCATATATTTT
-	TRBV3-1/TRBV3-2	-	TRBJ2-3	CASSPGTDTQYF	TGTGCCAGCAGCCCGGGCACAGATACGCAGTATTTT
TRBD1	TRBV5-1	-	TRBJ2-1	CASSFRGSYNEQFF	TGCGCCAGCAGCTTCAGGGGGTCCTACAATGAGCAGTTCTTC
-	TRBV7-3	-	TRBJ2-5	CASSLASQETQYF	TGTGCCAGCAGCTTAGCGAGTCAAGAGACCCAGTACTTC
-	TRBV10-1	-	TRBJ1-2	CASSESGERSYGYTF	TGCGCCAGCAGTGAGTCCGGGGAGAGGAGCTATGGCTACACCTTC
TRBD2	TRBV6-5	-	TRBJ2-2	CASKGGAPTGELFF	TGTGCCAGCAAGGGAGGGGCCCCCACGGGGGAGCTGTTTTTT
-	TRBV6-6	-	TRBJ1-2	CASSYSREGSNGYTF	TGTGCCAGCAGTTACTCTAGGGAGGGTAGCAATGGCTACACCTTC
TRBD1	TRBV29-1	-	TRBJ1-1	CSALRADRDWTEAFF	TGCAGCGCTCTGCGGGCTGACAGGGATTGGACTGAAGCTTTCTTT
-	TRBV15	-	TRBJ1-2	CATSRGGGRDYGYTF	TGTGCCACCAGCAGAGGGGGGGGCAGAGACTATGGCTACACCTTC
TRBD1	TRBV5-1	-	TRBJ1-2	CASSAGDSRYGYTF	TGCGCCAGCAGCGCCGGGGACAGTCGCTATGGCTACACCTTC
TRBD1	TRBV7-8	-	TRBJ2-2	CASYAPGTANTGELFF	TGTGCCAGCTACGCCCCCGGGACAGCTAACACCGGGGAGCTGTTTTTT
-	TRBV7-2	-	TRBJ2-7	CASSLGRTPRRYEQYF	TGTGCCAGCAGCTTAGGCAGGACGCCTAGGAGGTACGAGCAGTACTTC
-	TRBV6-5	few	TRBJ2-3	CASSPLTGTDTQYF	TGTGCCAGCAGCCCCCTGACAGGCACAGATACGCAGTATTTT
-	TRBV14	-	TRBJ1-3	CASSQVPSKGGSGNTIYF	TGTGCCAGCAGCCAAGTCCCTAGTAAAGGGGGCTCTGGAAACACCATATATTTT
TRBD1	TRBV10-3	-	TRBJ1-6	CAIKRDRDSPLHF	TGTGCCATCAAAAGGGACAGGGATTCACCCCTCCACTTT
TRBD1	TRBV19	-	TRBJ2-2	CASSIVGGAGELFF	TGTGCCAGTAGTATAGTAGGGGGCGCCGGGGAGCTGTTTTTT
TRBD1	TRBV4-1	-	TRBJ1-2	CASSQGDRVNYGYTF	TGCGCCAGCAGCCAGGGCGACAGGGTAAACTATGGCTACACCTTC
TRBD1	TRBV4-1	-	TRBJ1-5	CASSQPGQGNQPQHF	TGCGCCAGCAGCCAACCGGGACAGGGGAATCAGCCCCAGCATTTT
-	TRBV3-1/TRBV3-2	-	TRBJ1-1	CASSEGLRTEAFF	TGTGCCAGCAGCGAAGGATTGAGGACTGAAGCTTTCTTT
TRBD2	TRBV27	once	TRBJ2-1	CATSREGPNEQFF	TGTGCCACCTCCCGGGAGGGCCCGAATGAGCAGTTCTTC
-	TRBV5-1	once	TRBJ1-2	CASSSTGINRGYTF	TGCGCCAGCAGTTCCACGGGGATAAACCGCGGCTACACCTTC
TRBD1	TRBV7-3	-	TRBJ1-6	CASSSGSGGGSPLHF	TGTGCCAGCAGCTCCGGCTCAGGGGGCGGTTCACCCCTCCACTTT
-	TRBV19	few	TRBJ2-3	CASSMSGSDTQYF	TGTGCCAGTAGTATGTCAGGGTCGGATACGCAGTATTTT
-	TRBV10-2	-	TRBJ2-2	CAAGSGGGELFF	TGCGCCGCGGGTTCCGGAGGGGGGGAGCTGTTTTTT
TRBD1	TRBV27	few	TRBJ1-5	CASSLSPGQGNNQPQHF	TGTGCCAGCAGTTTATCGCCGGGACAGGGTAACAATCAGCCCCAGCATTTT
TRBD1	TRBV4-1	few	TRBJ2-6	CASSNPGAGGRIANVLTF	TGCGCCAGCAGCAACCCAGGGGCAGGGGGCAGAATAGCCAACGTCCTGACTTTC
TRBD1	TRBV9	-	TRBJ1-6	CASSGSQGANSPLHF	TGTGCCAGCAGCGGATCACAGGGGGCGAATTCACCCCTCCACTTT
TRBD1	TRBV27	-	TRBJ1-6	CASRPTGYNSPLHF	TGTGCCAGCAGACCGACAGGGTATAATTCACCCCTCCACTTT
-	TRBV5-4	-	TRBJ1-1	CASSRRDKNTEAFF	TGTGCCAGCAGTCGTCGGGACAAGAACACTGAAGCTTTCTTT
TRBD1	TRBV19	-	TRBJ1-1	CASSLRDRGRGTEAFF	TGTGCCAGTAGTCTCCGGGACAGGGGGCGCGGCACTGAAGCTTTCTTT
-	TRBV7-6	once	TRBJ2-5	CASSLAGLEQETQYF	TGTGCCAGCAGCTTAGCGGGACTGGAACAAGAGACCCAGTACTTC
TRBD1	TRBV6-4	-	TRBJ1-2	CASSATLTGGNYGYTF	TGTGCCAGCAGCGCTACACTGACAGGGGGGAACTATGGCTACACCTTC
-	TRBV5-4	-	TRBJ1-2	CASSSSDRPNYGYTF	TGTGCCAGCAGCTCCTCAGACAGACCTAACTATGGCTACACCTTC
TRBD1	TRBV29-1	-	TRBJ1-1	CSVHRGTEAFF	TGCAGCGTTCACAGGGGTACTGAAGCTTTCTTT
TRBD1	TRBV2	few	TRBJ2-2	CASRGTAFNTGELFF	TGTGCCAGCAGAGGGACAGCTTTCAACACCGGGGAGCTGTTTTTT
-	TRBV12-3/TRBV12-4	-	TRBJ1-1	CASSPRDTEAFF	TGTGCCAGCAGCCCCAGGGACACTGAAGCTTTCTTT
TRBD1	TRBV5-4	-	TRBJ1-4	CASSLGDRPNEKLFF	TGTGCCAGCAGCCTAGGGGACAGACCTAATGAAAAACTGTTTTTT
TRBD1	TRBV5-6	-	TRBJ1-6	CASPPVEGADSPLHF	TGTGCCAGCCCGCCAGTAGAGGGGGCAGATTCACCCCTCCACTTT
TRBD1	TRBV2	few	TRBJ1-3	CASSKTGANTIYF	TGTGCCAGCAGTAAGACAGGGGCGAACACCATATATTTT
TRBD2	TRBV2	few	TRBJ2-1	CASSDPAGVLSYNEQFF	TGTGCCAGCAGTGACCCCGCGGGGGTGCTCTCCTACAATGAGCAGTTCTTC
-	TRBV19	-	TRBJ1-2	CASSRLSYGYTF	TGTGCCAGTAGTAGGCTGTCCTATGGCTACACCTTC